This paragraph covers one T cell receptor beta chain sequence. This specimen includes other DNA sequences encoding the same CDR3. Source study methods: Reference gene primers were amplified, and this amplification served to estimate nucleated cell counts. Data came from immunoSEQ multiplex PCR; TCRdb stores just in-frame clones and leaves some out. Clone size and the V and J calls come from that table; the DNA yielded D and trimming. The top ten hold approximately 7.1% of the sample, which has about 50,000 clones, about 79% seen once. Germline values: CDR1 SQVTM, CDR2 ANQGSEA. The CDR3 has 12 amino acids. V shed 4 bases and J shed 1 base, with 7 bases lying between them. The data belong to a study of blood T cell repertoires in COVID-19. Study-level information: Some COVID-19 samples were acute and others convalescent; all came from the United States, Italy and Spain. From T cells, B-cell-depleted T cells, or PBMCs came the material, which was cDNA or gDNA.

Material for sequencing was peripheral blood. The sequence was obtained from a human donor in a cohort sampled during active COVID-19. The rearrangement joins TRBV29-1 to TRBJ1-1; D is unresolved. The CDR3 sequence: CSVVRGNTEAFF. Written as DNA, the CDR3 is TGCAGCGTTGTGCGGGGGAACACTGAAGCTTTCTTT. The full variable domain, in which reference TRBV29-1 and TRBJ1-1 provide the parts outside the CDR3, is SAVISQKPSRDICQRGTSLTIQCQVDSQVTMMFWYRQQPGQSLTLIATANQGSEATYESGFVIDKFPISRPNLTFSTLTVSNMSPEDSSIYLCSVVRGNTEAFFGQGTRLTVV.